What follows describes a single TCR beta chain. A junction end diverges from the germline sequence, so it may reflect a read error. In the same sample, other DNA sequences code for this CDR3. The CDR3 totals 13 residues. In germline, CDR1 is LNHDA, CDR2 SQIVND (reference sequence). Original processing notes: Estimation of nucleated cell counts was performed using reference gene primer amplification. Libraries were prepared by immunoSEQ multiplex PCR; TCRdb keeps only in-frame clonotypes and omits some of them. The DNA gave D and trimming, while V, J and clone size come from that table. The sample records 160,000 or so clones, approximately 87% being singletons. This record belongs to a study of blood T cell repertoires in COVID-19. Study at large: Sites in the United States, Italy and Spain provided acute and convalescent COVID-19 samples. PBMCs, B-cell-depleted T cells, or T cells provided the cDNA or gDNA that made up the material.

The chain carries TRBV19 and TRBJ1-1, with D uncertain. The sequence was collected from a woman in her 70s with acute or convalescent COVID-19. Sequencing was performed on peripheral blood. The CDR3 DNA follows: TGTGCCAGCAGTATGGGCAGGCGACCTGAAGCTTTCTTT. Its protein product is CASSMGRRPEAFF. Full variable domain (outside the CDR3, taken from reference TRBV19 and TRBJ1-1): DGGITQSPKYLFRKEGQNVTLSCEQNLNHDAMYWYRQDPGQGLRLIYYSQIVNDFQKGDIAEGYSVSREKKESFPLTVTSAQKNPTAFYLCASSMGRRPEAFFGQGTRLTVV.